This TCR beta chain was recovered during a study of T cell responses to AZD1222 COVID-19 vaccine. The study, taken as a whole, reports: Spike-specific TCR breadth and depth went up after people got two AZD1222 doses. Close to half of spike-specific TCRs reportedly recognize unmutated variant regions. Spike-wide coverage was observed for vaccine-associated CD4 TCRs, with dominant responses at 160-218 and 743-854. Researchers took repertoire samples only after the peak T cell response had come.

This table comes from immunoSEQ multiplex PCR, and its TCRdb copy is limited to in-frame clones, with some not included. This table has 200,000 or so clones, 80% to 95% appearing once. This CDR3 has 15 residues. Trimming cost V 1 base and J 4 bases, with 11 bases left between them. The V gene's germline CDR1 is SGHKS and CDR2 YYEKEE (reference sequence). About this clone itself: Its antigen remains unidentified.

The starting material was peripheral blood, obtained 28 days after the second AZD1222 dose. The origin of this receptor is an adult who received the AZD1222 COVID-19 vaccine. The chain is built from TRBV5-5 and TRBJ1-4; D is unresolved. CDR3 sequence (DNA): TGTGCCAGCAGCTTGATGGTTTTGGGTAATGAAAAACTGTTTTTT. It translates to CASSLMVLGNEKLFF.